A selection of T cell receptor beta chains follows, all from one sample in a study of blood T cell repertoires in COVID-19. Using immunoSEQ multiplex PCR, the repertoire was profiled, and TCRdb retains in-frame clones only, with some absent. The sample comprises 85,000 to 90,000 clones, 85% to 90% of which are singletons, and about 1% rests with the top ten. Input material: peripheral blood. These TCRs come from a human donor in a cohort sampled during active COVID-19. Both conserved end residues are part of each CDR3. D genes are given only for firm matches. Expanded clones get a size class; other rows say once, few or many, or leave the size out.

CDR3aa	CDR3nt	d_gene	len	j_gene	v_gene	abundance
CASSPRGQEGGEQFF	TGTGCCAGCAGCCCCCGGGGACAGGAGGGCGGCGAGCAGTTCTTC	TRBD1	15	TRBJ2-1	TRBV7-9	-
CASSYRHSSPSEAFF	TGTGCCAGCAGTTACCGACACTCCTCCCCCAGTGAAGCTTTCTTT	-	15	TRBJ1-1	TRBV6-5	-
CASSRSQGEQYF	TGCGCCAGCAGTCGGTCCCAGGGCGAGCAGTACTTC	-	12	TRBJ2-7	TRBV10-2	-
CASSVDGGITHEQFF	TGTGCCAGCAGCGTAGATGGCGGGATTACGCACGAGCAGTTCTTC	-	15	TRBJ2-1	TRBV9	once
CASSSTGATEAFF	TGCGCCAGCAGTTCCACAGGGGCCACTGAAGCTTTCTTT	TRBD1	13	TRBJ1-1	TRBV10-1	-
CASSPSGRDGSTEAFF	TGTGCCAGCTCACCGTCTGGAAGGGACGGGAGCACTGAAGCTTTCTTT	-	16	TRBJ1-1	TRBV18	-
CASTAGEADTQYF	TGCGCCAGCACGGCGGGAGAGGCAGATACGCAGTATTTT	TRBD2	13	TRBJ2-3	TRBV5-1	-
CASRAHRGQPQHF	TGTGCCAGCAGAGCTCACAGGGGTCAGCCCCAGCATTTT	TRBD1	13	TRBJ1-5	TRBV6-5	once
CAWSVPFGTRGVPPRGQGETQYF	TGTGCCTGGAGTGTCCCTTTCGGGACAAGGGGTGTCCCACCTCGGGGACAGGGAGAGACCCAGTACTTC	TRBD1	23	TRBJ2-5	TRBV30	-
CASSLAASSSSEETQYF	TGCGCCAGCAGCTTGGCCGCCTCTAGCTCCTCGGAGGAGACCCAGTACTTC	-	17	TRBJ2-5	TRBV5-1	-
CASSRGEDQPQHF	TGTGCCAGCTCCCGGGGGGAGGATCAGCCCCAGCATTTT	-	13	TRBJ1-5	TRBV18	-
CASSEWQGSNQPQHF	TGTGCCAGCAGTGAATGGCAGGGGAGCAATCAGCCCCAGCATTTT	-	15	TRBJ1-5	TRBV2	-
CASSPGGGFNQPQHF	TGTGCCAGCAGCCCGGGGGGCGGGTTCAATCAGCCCCAGCATTTT	-	15	TRBJ1-5	TRBV5-6	-
CASKRCTIYF	TGTGCCAGCAAGCGATGTACCATATATTTT	-	10	TRBJ1-3	TRBV27	-
CASSSGAGANTGELFF	TGTGCCAGCAGCTCCGGCGCAGGGGCGAACACCGGGGAGCTGTTTTTT	-	16	TRBJ2-2	TRBV11-2	-
CASSPDRVSQPQHF	TGTGCCAGCAGCCCCGACAGGGTTAGCCAGCCCCAGCATTTT	TRBD1	14	TRBJ1-5	TRBV6-5	few
CASSPRVASNEKLFF	TGCGCCAGCAGCCCCAGGGTTGCCTCTAATGAAAAACTGTTTTTT	-	15	TRBJ1-4	TRBV5-1	-
CASSLDTGNEQFF	TGTGCCAGCAGCTTGGATACGGGGAATGAGCAGTTCTTC	-	13	TRBJ2-1	TRBV5-4	-
CASSSDTLSGANVLTF	TGTGCCAGCAGTTCTGACACCCTCTCTGGGGCCAACGTCCTGACTTTC	-	16	TRBJ2-6	TRBV6-5	-
CASSFNTANEKLFF	TGTGCCAGCAGTTTCAATACAGCTAATGAAAAACTGTTTTTT	-	14	TRBJ1-4	TRBV27	-
CASSSFSGNNEQFF	TGTGCCAGCAGCTCTTTTAGCGGTAACAATGAGCAGTTCTTC	-	14	TRBJ2-1	TRBV7-3	-
CASSSRTGAGYEQYF	TGTGCCAGCAGCTCCAGGACAGGGGCAGGGTACGAGCAGTACTTC	TRBD1	15	TRBJ2-7	TRBV7-8	-
CASSPRQTRLRGDPSGANVLTF	TGTGCCAGCAGTCCACGTCAAACGAGACTCCGGGGGGACCCCTCTGGGGCCAACGTCCTGACTTTC	TRBD2	22	TRBJ2-6	TRBV27	-
CASSLARTSGEKTQYF	TGTGCCAGCAGCTTAGCCCGGACTAGCGGCGAAAAGACCCAGTACTTC	TRBD2	16	TRBJ2-5	TRBV11-2	-
CASSLGTVTGELFF	TGTGCCAGCAGCTTAGGGACAGTGACCGGGGAGCTGTTTTTT	-	14	TRBJ2-2	TRBV11-2	-
CASSLGGVSYNEQFF	TGTGCCAGCAGCTTAGGGGGGGTCTCCTACAATGAGCAGTTCTTC	-	15	TRBJ2-1	TRBV7-8	-
CASSYDRYSGANVLTF	TGTGCCAGCAGTTATGACAGATACTCTGGGGCCAACGTCCTGACTTTC	-	16	TRBJ2-6	TRBV6-5	-
CASSEVAFSGSSASYNEQFF	TGTGCCAGCAGTGAAGTCGCCTTTAGCGGGAGTAGCGCTTCCTACAATGAGCAGTTCTTC	TRBD2	20	TRBJ2-1	TRBV6-1	-
CASSLGGEWTRHQPQHF	TGTGCCAGCAGCTTAGGCGGCGAATGGACAAGACACCAGCCCCAGCATTTT	-	17	TRBJ1-5	TRBV7-6	-
CASTRISGQYF	TGTGCCAGCACCCGGATCAGCGGGCAGTACTTC	-	11	TRBJ2-7	TRBV2	-
CASSLVSQDNQPQHF	TGTGCCAGCAGCTTAGTGTCACAGGATAATCAGCCCCAGCATTTT	-	15	TRBJ1-5	TRBV7-2	-
CASREQGYEQYF	TGTGCCAGCAGAGAACAGGGATACGAGCAGTACTTC	-	12	TRBJ2-7	TRBV2	-
CASSLNSGRQETQYF	TGTGCCAGCAGCTTAAATTCGGGGAGACAAGAGACCCAGTACTTC	-	15	TRBJ2-5	TRBV7-3	-
CASSLPTSGLTDTQYF	TGTGCCAGCAGCCTTCCGACTAGCGGGTTGACAGATACGCAGTATTTT	TRBD2	16	TRBJ2-3	TRBV7-3	once
CASSLPEAGESNEQFF	TGTGCCAGCAGCTTACCCGAGGCGGGAGAGTCTAATGAGCAGTTCTTC	TRBD2	16	TRBJ2-1	TRBV7-9	-
CASNRRAGEGPGEQFF	TGTGCCAGCAACCGCCGCGCCGGGGAGGGCCCGGGTGAGCAGTTCTTC	TRBD2	16	TRBJ2-1	TRBV11-1	-
CASSQGQGSNEQFF	TGTGCCAGCAGCCAAGGACAGGGGTCCAATGAGCAGTTCTTC	TRBD1	14	TRBJ2-1	TRBV4-2	-
CAWSVHGAGVGGELFF	TGTGCCTGGAGTGTACACGGGGCGGGAGTAGGCGGGGAGCTGTTTTTT	TRBD2	16	TRBJ2-2	TRBV30	-
CASSLRLAGGAYEQYF	TGCGCCAGCAGCCTTCGACTAGCGGGAGGAGCCTACGAGCAGTACTTC	TRBD2	16	TRBJ2-7	TRBV5-1	few
CASSSGQPGNTIYF	TGTGCCAGCAGCTCCGGACAGCCTGGAAACACCATATATTTT	-	14	TRBJ1-3	TRBV7-3	-
CASGPRQDYNEQFF	TGTGCCAGCGGCCCCCGACAGGATTACAATGAGCAGTTCTTC	-	14	TRBJ2-1	TRBV27	-
CASSDSRGGTLHF	TGTGCCAGCAGTGACTCGAGGGGAGGGACCCTCCACTTT	-	13	TRBJ1-6	TRBV6-4	-
CASSLTSGSTNEQFF	TGTGCCAGCAGCCTGACTAGCGGGAGTACCAATGAGCAGTTCTTC	TRBD2	15	TRBJ2-1	TRBV9	-
CASSLFSGVTQETQYF	TGTGCCAGCAGTTTGTTTTCGGGGGTAACCCAAGAGACCCAGTACTTC	-	16	TRBJ2-5	TRBV27	once
CASSPAGRGETQYF	TGTGCCAGCAGCCCCGCGGGAAGGGGAGAGACCCAGTACTTC	-	14	TRBJ2-5	TRBV7-3	-
CASSLIGGRTVSTDTQYF	TGTGCCAGCAGTTTAATAGGGGGACGGACAGTGAGCACAGATACGCAGTATTTT	-	18	TRBJ2-3	TRBV27	-
CASSIVGRLAGGRDEQFF	TGTGCCAGCAGCATAGTGGGCCGACTAGCGGGAGGGAGGGATGAGCAGTTCTTC	TRBD2	18	TRBJ2-1	TRBV11-2	once
CASQVGAGQGYVAFF	TGTGCCAGCCAAGTGGGGGCGGGACAGGGGTATGTAGCTTTCTTT	TRBD1	15	TRBJ1-1	TRBV6-5	-
CASSPPASDTYNEQFF	TGTGCCAGCTCACCCCCCGCTAGCGATACCTACAATGAGCAGTTCTTC	-	16	TRBJ2-1	TRBV18	-
CASSTGGMGDTEAFF	TGTGCCAGCTCAACAGGGGGAATGGGGGACACTGAAGCTTTCTTT	TRBD1	15	TRBJ1-1	TRBV18	once